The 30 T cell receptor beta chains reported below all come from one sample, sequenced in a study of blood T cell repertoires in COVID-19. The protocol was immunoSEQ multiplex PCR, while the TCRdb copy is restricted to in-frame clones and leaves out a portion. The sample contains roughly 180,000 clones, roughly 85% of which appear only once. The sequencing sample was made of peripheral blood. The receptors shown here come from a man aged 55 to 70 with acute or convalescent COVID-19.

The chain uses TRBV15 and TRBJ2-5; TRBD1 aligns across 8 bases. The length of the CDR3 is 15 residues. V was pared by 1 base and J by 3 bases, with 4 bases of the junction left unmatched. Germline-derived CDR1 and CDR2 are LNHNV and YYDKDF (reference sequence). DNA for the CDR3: TGTGCCACCAGCAGAGGAAGGACAGGGAAAGAGACCCAGTACTTC. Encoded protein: CATSRGRTGKETQYF.

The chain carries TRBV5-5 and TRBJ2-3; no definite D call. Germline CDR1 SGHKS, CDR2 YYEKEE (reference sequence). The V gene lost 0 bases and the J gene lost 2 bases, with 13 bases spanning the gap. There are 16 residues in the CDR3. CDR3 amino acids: CASSLGWARATDTQYF. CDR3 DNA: TGTGCCAGCAGCTTGGGCTGGGCCCGAGCCACAGATACGCAGTATTTT.

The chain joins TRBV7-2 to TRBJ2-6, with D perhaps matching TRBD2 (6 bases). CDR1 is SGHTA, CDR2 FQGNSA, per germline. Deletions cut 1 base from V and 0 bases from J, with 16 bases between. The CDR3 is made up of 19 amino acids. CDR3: CASSLGGAASVSGANVLTF. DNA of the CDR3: TGTGCCAGCAGCTTAGGCGGGGCGGCGTCCGTCTCTGGGGCCAACGTCCTGACTTTC.

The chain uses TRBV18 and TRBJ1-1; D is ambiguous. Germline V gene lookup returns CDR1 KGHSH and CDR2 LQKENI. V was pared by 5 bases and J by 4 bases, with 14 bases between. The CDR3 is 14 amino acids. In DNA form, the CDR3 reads TGTGCCAGCTCATCGAGGGTGGAGGGCACTGAAGCTTTCTTT. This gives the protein CASSSRVEGTEAFF.

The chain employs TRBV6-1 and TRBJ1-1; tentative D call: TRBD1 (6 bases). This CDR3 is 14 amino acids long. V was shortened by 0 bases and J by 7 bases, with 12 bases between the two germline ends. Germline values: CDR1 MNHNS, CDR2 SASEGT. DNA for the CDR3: TGTGCCAGCAGTGAAGCCCGGGCAGGGGTTGAAGCTTTCTTT. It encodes CASSEARAGVEAFF.

The chain's CDR3 is CAPRRCEQYF. The CDR3, as DNA: TGTGCCCCGAGGCGGTGCGAGCAGTACTTC. The J gene is TRBJ2-7, the V gene TRBV10-3; D is uncertain. Trimming removed 11 bases at V and 6 bases at J, with 11 bases between. The CDR3 is 10 residues long. Germline-derived CDR1 and CDR2 are ENHRY and SYGVKD.

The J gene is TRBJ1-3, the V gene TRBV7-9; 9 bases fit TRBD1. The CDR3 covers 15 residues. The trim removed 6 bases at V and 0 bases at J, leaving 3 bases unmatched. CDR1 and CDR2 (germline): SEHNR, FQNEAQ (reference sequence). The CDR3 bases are TGTGCCAGCAGAGCGGGACAGGGCTCTGGAAACACCATATATTTT. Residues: CASRAGQGSGNTIYF. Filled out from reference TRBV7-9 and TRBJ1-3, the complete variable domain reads DTGVSQNPRHKITKRGQNVTFRCDPISEHNRLYWYRQTLGQGPEFLTYFQNEAQLEKSRLLSDRFSAERPKGSFSTLEIQRTEQGDSAMYLCASRAGQGSGNTIYFGEGSWLTVV.

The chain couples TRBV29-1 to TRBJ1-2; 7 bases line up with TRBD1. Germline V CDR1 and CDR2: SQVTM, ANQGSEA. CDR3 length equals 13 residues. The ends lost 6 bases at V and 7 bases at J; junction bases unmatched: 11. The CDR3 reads CSVYLQGHIGYTF. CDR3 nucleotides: TGCAGCGTGTACCTACAGGGGCACATTGGCTACACCTTC.

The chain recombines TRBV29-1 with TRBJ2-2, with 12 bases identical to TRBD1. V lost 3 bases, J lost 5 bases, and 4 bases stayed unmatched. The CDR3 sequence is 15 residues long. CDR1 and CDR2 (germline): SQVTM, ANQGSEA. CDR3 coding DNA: TGCAGCGTTGAGGGACAGGGGGCCGGGACCGGGGAGCTGTTTTTT. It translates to CSVEGQGAGTGELFF.

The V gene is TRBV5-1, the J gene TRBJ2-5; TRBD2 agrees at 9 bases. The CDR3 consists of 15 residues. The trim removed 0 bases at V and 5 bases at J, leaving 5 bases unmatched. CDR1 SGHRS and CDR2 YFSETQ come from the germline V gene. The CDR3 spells CASSLEGGRGETQYF. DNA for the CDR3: TGCGCCAGCAGCTTGGAGGGCGGGAGGGGCGAGACCCAGTACTTC.

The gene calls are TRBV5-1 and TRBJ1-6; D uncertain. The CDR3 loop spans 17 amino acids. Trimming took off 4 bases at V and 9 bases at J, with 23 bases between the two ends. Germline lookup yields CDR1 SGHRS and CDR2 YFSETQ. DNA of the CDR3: TGCGCCAGCAGCCGATTTGGCCCTGGAGAATTAGGTTCACCCCTCCACTTT. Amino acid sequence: CASSRFGPGELGSPLHF.

CDR3 in amino acids: CAWSVRTELEAFF. As DNA, the CDR3 is TGTGCCTGGAGTGTACGGACAGAACTAGAAGCTTTCTTT. J is TRBJ1-1 and V is TRBV30; weak D call: TRBD1 (6 bases). V lost 0 bases and J 8 bases, leaving 13 bases between the germline ends. This CDR3 has 13 residues. The germline CDR1 and CDR2 sequences are GTSNPN and SVGIG (reference sequence).

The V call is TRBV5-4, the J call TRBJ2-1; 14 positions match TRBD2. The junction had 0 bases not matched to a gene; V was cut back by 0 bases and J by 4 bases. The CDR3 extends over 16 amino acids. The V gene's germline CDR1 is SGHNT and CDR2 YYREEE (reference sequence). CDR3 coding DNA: TGTGCCAGCAGCTTGGGACTAGCGGGGGGGTACAATGAGCAGTTCTTC. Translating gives CASSLGLAGGYNEQFF.

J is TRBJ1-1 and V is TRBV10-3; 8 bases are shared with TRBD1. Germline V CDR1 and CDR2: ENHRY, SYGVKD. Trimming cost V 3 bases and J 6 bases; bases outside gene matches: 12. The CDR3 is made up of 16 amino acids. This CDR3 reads CAISEGRGRVLAEAFF. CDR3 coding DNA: TGTGCCATCAGTGAAGGCAGGGGGCGCGTATTGGCTGAAGCTTTCTTT.

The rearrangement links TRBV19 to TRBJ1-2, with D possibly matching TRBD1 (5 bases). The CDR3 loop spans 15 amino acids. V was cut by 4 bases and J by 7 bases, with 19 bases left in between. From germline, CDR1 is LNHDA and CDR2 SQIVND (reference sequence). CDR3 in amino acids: CASSTTSGGSGGYTF. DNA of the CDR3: TGTGCCAGTAGTACAACCAGCGGGGGGAGCGGTGGCTACACCTTC. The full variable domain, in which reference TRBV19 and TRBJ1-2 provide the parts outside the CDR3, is DGGITQSPKYLFRKEGQNVTLSCEQNLNHDAMYWYRQDPGQGLRLIYYSQIVNDFQKGDIAEGYSVSREKKESFPLTVTSAQKNPTAFYLCASSTTSGGSGGYTFGSGTRLTVV.

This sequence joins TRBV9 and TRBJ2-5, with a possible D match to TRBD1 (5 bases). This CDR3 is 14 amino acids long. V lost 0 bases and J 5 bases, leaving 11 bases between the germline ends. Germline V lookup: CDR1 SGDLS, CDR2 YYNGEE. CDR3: CASSVGVPGETQYF. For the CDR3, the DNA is TGTGCCAGCAGCGTAGGGGTCCCAGGGGAGACCCAGTACTTC.

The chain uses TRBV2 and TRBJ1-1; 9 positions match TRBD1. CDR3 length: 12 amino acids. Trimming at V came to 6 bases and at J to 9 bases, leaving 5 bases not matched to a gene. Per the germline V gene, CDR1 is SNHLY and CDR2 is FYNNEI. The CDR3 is CASRGQGRQAFF. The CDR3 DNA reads TGTGCCAGCAGAGGACAGGGGAGGCAAGCTTTCTTT.

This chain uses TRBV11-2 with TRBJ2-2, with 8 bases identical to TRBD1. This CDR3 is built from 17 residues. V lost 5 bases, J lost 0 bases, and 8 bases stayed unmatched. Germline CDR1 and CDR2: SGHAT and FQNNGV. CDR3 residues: CASSPRDRPSNTGELFF. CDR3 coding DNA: TGTGCCAGCAGCCCCCGGGACAGGCCTTCGAACACCGGGGAGCTGTTTTTT.

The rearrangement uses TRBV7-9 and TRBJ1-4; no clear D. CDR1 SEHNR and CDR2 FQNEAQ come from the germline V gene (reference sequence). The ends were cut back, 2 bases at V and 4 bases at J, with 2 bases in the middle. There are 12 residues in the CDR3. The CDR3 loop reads CASSLLNEKLFF. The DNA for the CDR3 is TGTGCCAGCAGCTTACTTAATGAAAAACTGTTTTTT.

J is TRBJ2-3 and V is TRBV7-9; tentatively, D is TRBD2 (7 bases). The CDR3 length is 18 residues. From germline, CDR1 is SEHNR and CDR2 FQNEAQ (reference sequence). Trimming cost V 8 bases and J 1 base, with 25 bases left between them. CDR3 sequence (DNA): TGTGCCAGCGGATCTCCAGGGGTCGGGGGGTTCGGCACAGATACGCAGTATTTT. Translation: CASGSPGVGGFGTDTQYF.

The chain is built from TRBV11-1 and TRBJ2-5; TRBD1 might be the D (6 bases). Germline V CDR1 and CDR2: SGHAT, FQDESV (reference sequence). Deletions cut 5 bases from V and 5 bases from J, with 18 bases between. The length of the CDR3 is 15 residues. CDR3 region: CASSARVGGEETQYF. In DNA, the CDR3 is TGTGCCAGCAGCGCCAGGGTAGGGGGAGAGGAGACCCAGTACTTC.

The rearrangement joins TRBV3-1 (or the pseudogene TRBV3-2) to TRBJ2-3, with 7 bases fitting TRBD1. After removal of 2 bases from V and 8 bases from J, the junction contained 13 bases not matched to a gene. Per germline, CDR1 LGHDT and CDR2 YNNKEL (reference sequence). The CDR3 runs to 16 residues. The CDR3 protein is CASSQWERGRGGTQYF. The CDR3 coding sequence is TGTGCCAGCAGCCAATGGGAGAGGGGGCGAGGGGGTACGCAGTATTTT.

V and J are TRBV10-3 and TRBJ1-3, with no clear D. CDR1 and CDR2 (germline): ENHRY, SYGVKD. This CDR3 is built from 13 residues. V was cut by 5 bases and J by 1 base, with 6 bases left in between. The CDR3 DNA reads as TGTGCCATCAGTAGGAGTTCTGGAAACACCATATATTTT. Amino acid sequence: CAISRSSGNTIYF.

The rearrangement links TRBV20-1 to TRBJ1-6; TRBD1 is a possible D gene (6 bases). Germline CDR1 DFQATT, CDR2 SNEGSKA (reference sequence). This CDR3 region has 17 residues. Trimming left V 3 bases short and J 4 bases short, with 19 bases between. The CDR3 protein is CSASALRGAIYNSPLHF. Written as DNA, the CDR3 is TGCAGTGCTAGTGCCCTGCGGGGGGCGATTTATAATTCACCCCTCCACTTT.

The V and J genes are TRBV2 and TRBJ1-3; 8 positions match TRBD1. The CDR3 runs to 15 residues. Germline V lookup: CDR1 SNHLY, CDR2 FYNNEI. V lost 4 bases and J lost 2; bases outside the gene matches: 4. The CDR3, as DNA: TGTGCCAGCAGTGTGCGACAGGGGCCTGGAAACACCATATATTTT. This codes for CASSVRQGPGNTIYF.

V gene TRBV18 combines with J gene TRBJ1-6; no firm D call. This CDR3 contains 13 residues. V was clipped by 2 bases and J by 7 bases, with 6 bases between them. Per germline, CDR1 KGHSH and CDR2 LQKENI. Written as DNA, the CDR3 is TGTGCCAGCTCACCAGGGAGGAATTCACCCCTCCACTTT. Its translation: CASSPGRNSPLHF.

For the CDR3, the DNA is TGTGCCAGCTCACGACAGGGGGCGGACACTGAAGCTTTCTTT. Protein sequence: CASSRQGADTEAFF. The J gene is TRBJ1-1, the V gene TRBV18; 10 nucleotides agree with TRBD1. Trimming cost V 4 bases and J 3 bases; bases outside gene matches: 2. The CDR3 is made up of 14 amino acids. Germline-derived CDR1 and CDR2 are KGHSH and LQKENI.

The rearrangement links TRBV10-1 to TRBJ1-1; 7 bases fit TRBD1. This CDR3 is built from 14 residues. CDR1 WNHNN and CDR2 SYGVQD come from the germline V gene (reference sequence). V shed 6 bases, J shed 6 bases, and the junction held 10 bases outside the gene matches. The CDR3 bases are TGCGCCAGCAGCCCCGACAGGGATCGGGCTGAAGCTTTCTTT. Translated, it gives CASSPDRDRAEAFF.

The CDR3 region is CATSARTFTGELFF. The CDR3 region has the DNA TGTGCCACCTCAGCGAGGACATTCACCGGGGAGCTGTTTTTT. V and J are TRBV24-1 and TRBJ2-2; a weak D match, TRBD1 (5 bases). Germline V CDR1 and CDR2: KGHDR, SFDVKD. V dropped 9 bases and J dropped 4 bases, with 14 bases sitting between them. The CDR3 is 14 amino acids.

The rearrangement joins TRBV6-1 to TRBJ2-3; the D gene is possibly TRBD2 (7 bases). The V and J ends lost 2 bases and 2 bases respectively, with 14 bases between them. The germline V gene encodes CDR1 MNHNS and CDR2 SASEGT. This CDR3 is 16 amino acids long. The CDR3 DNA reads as TGTGCCAGCAGTGAACCCCGGGGGGCCTTCACAGATACGCAGTATTTT. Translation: CASSEPRGAFTDTQYF.